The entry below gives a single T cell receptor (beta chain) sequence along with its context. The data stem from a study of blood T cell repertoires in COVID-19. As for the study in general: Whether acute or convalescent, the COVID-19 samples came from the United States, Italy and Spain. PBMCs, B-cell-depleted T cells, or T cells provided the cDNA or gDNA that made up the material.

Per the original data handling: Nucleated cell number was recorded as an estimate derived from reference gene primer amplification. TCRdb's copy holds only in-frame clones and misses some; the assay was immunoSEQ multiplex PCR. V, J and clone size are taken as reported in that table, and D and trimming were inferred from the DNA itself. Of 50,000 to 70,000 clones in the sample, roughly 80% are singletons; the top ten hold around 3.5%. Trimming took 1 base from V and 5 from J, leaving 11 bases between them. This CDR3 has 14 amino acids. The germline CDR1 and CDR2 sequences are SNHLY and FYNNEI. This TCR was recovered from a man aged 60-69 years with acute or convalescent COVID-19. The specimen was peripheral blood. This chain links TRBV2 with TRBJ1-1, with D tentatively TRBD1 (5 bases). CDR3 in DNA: TGTGCCAGCAGTGAAGGGGGGAGGTGGACTGAAGCTTTCTTT. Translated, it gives CASSEGGRWTEAFF.